The 24 T cell receptor beta chains below come from one sample, sequenced in a study of CD8+ T cells in alopecia areata. Following RNA extraction, reverse transcription yielded cDNA that acted as the sequencing template. The data were produced by immunoSEQ multiplex PCR, yet TCRdb's version contains in-frame clones alone and is incomplete. Of more than 85,000 clones in the sample, roughly three fifths were seen once. Specified treatment: oral pan-JAK inhibitor, 5-10 mg twice daily. The sample in question was CD8+ T cells sorted from blood, obtained at week 4, from a patient treated with tofacitinib. These receptors all stem from a human donor with alopecia areata.

With regard to this clone: Other DNA sequences in this specimen translate into the identical CDR3. The CDR3 DNA follows: TGTGCCAGCAGTTTATCTGGGGGCGGGAACACTGAAGCTTTCTTT. Translation: CASSLSGGGNTEAFF. The V gene is TRBV27, the J gene TRBJ1-1, with D possibly TRBD1 on 6 matching bases. The germline CDR1 and CDR2 sequences are MNHEY and SMNVEV (reference sequence). CDR3 length: 15 residues. With 0 bases removed from V and 1 base from J, the gap between germline ends came to 9 bases.

This clone came up a few times. This chain links TRBV29-1 with TRBJ2-7; D uncertain. The CDR3 has 12 amino acids. CDR1 and CDR2 from the germline V gene are SQVTM and ANQGSEA. Trimming cost V 3 bases and J 2 bases, with 8 bases left between them. The CDR3 bases are TGCAGCGTTGATACCGCCGCCTACGAGCAGTACTTC. Translating gives CSVDTAAYEQYF.

The rearrangement uses TRBV11-2 and TRBJ2-3; no firm D call. CDR1 and CDR2 from the germline V gene are SGHAT and FQNNGV. The CDR3 is 14 residues long. The V gene lost 5 bases and the J gene lost 0 bases, with 9 bases spanning the gap. The CDR3 sequence: CASSPPGSTDTQYF. CDR3 nucleotides: TGTGCCAGCAGCCCCCCGGGCAGCACAGATACGCAGTATTTT.

The V gene is TRBV4-1, the J gene TRBJ2-3; D is perhaps TRBD2 (5 bases). Germline loops: CDR1 MGHRA, CDR2 YSYEKL. V shed 1 base and J shed 6 bases, with 11 bases lying between them. The CDR3 covers 14 residues. This CDR3 reads CASSQAERADTQYF. Here the CDR3 DNA reads TGCGCCAGCAGCCAAGCTGAGAGGGCGGATACGCAGTATTTT.

V gene TRBV5-1 combines with J gene TRBJ2-1; 8 nucleotides align to TRBD2. Germline CDR1 is SGHRS and CDR2 is YFSETQ. V lost 3 bases to trimming and J lost 7 bases; unmatched junction nucleotides: 9. This CDR3 has 15 residues. As DNA, the CDR3 is TGCGCCAGCAGCTCACCGGGACTAGTCTCGAATGAGCAGTTCTTC. It codes for CASSSPGLVSNEQFF.

This clone was seen a few times. This chain uses TRBV29-1 with TRBJ1-2, with D unresolved. Per germline, CDR1 SQVTM and CDR2 ANQGSEA. V was shortened by 7 bases and J by 4 bases, with 10 bases between the two germline ends. The CDR3 totals 11 residues. DNA for the CDR3: TGCAGCGCCCCGGATGGCTATGGCTACACCTTC. This sequence encodes CSAPDGYGYTF.

V is TRBV11-2 and J is TRBJ1-3, with 7 bases identical to TRBD1. Germline CDR1 and CDR2: SGHAT and FQNNGV. With 5 bases clipped from V and 3 bases from J, the junction kept 4 bases outside the gene matches. The CDR3 runs 14 residues. The CDR3 coding sequence is TGTGCCAGCAGCCCATGGACAGGTGGAAACACCATATATTTT. Translated: CASSPWTGGNTIYF.

The rearrangement uses TRBV9 and TRBJ1-5, with D uncertain. The CDR3 is made up of 15 amino acids. Deletions cut 5 bases from V and 0 bases from J, with 12 bases between. Per germline, CDR1 SGDLS and CDR2 YYNGEE. The CDR3 coding sequence is TGTGCCAGCAGTGCCGGAGGAAATAGCAATCAGCCCCAGCATTTT. Amino acids: CASSAGGNSNQPQHF.

This clone was detected only a few times. The chain couples TRBV5-6 to TRBJ2-1, with unresolved D. Germline assignment: CDR1 SGHDT and CDR2 YYEEEE. This CDR3 has 16 amino acids. The ends were cut back, 3 bases at V and 0 bases at J, with 13 bases in the middle. The DNA for the CDR3 is TGTGCCAGCAGCTCTGGTCTAACCAGCTCCTACAATGAGCAGTTCTTC. This gives the protein CASSSGLTSSYNEQFF.

The chain joins TRBV2 to TRBJ2-6, with a possible D match to TRBD1 (5 bases). The V gene's germline CDR1 is SNHLY and CDR2 FYNNEI. V lost 3 bases to trimming and J lost 2 bases, with 8 bases between them. This CDR3 comprises 15 residues. CDR3 sequence: CASSDPGTGANVLTF. The CDR3 DNA sequence: TGTGCCAGCAGTGACCCAGGGACTGGGGCCAACGTCCTGACTTTC.

The chain joins TRBV7-9 to TRBJ1-1, with D hard to call. Germline V gives CDR1 SEHNR, CDR2 FQNEAQ (reference sequence). With 5 bases removed from V and 0 bases from J, the gap between germline ends came to 7 bases. This CDR3 comprises 13 residues. The CDR3 coding sequence is TGTGCCAGCAGCCGATTGTTGAACACTGAAGCTTTCTTT. Amino acids: CASSRLLNTEAFF. Combining the CDR3 with reference TRBV7-9 and TRBJ1-1 gives the whole variable domain DTGVSQNPRHKITKRGQNVTFRCDPISEHNRLYWYRQTLGQGPEFLTYFQNEAQLEKSRLLSDRFSAERPKGSFSTLEIQRTEQGDSAMYLCASSRLLNTEAFFGQGTRLTVV.

This sequence joins TRBV6-5 and TRBJ2-3, with D uncertain. CDR3 size: 13 residues. Germline CDR1 and CDR2: MNHEY and SVGAGI. Trimming took 5 bases from V and 6 from J, leaving 12 bases between them. The CDR3 spells CASSTSAADTQYF. As DNA, the CDR3 is TGTGCCAGCAGTACAAGCGCGGCCGATACGCAGTATTTT.

The chain couples TRBV7-2 to TRBJ2-7; TRBD2 aligns across 14 bases. Germline V gene data show CDR1 as SGHTA and CDR2 as FQGNSA. After removal of 5 bases from V and 0 bases from J, the junction contained 6 bases not matched to a gene. The CDR3 consists of 17 residues. For the CDR3, the DNA is TGTGCCAGCAGCCGAGGACTAGCGGGGGGAGACTCCTACGAGCAGTACTTC. The encoded protein is CASSRGLAGGDSYEQYF.

J is TRBJ1-2 and V is TRBV29-1; D is possibly TRBD1 (5 bases). The V gene's germline CDR1 is SQVTM and CDR2 ANQGSEA. Trimming shortened V by 5 bases and J by 1 base, and 17 bases separated the two germline ends. The CDR3 is 15 residues long. For the CDR3, the DNA is TGCAGCGTTATCGGGCAGGGCCGAGATAACTATGGCTACACCTTC. Amino acid sequence: CSVIGQGRDNYGYTF.

This chain links TRBV2 with TRBJ2-5; D uncertain. In germline, CDR1 is SNHLY, CDR2 FYNNEI. Trimming cost V 0 bases and J 5 bases, with 10 bases left between them. The CDR3 contains 14 residues. CDR3 loop: CASSEAVGLETQYF. The CDR3 bases are TGTGCCAGCAGTGAAGCGGTTGGGCTTGAGACCCAGTACTTC.

This chain's CDR3 is CASSDVTGEQYF. The CDR3, as DNA: TGTGCCAGCAGTGACGTTACTGGCGAGCAGTACTTC. V and J are TRBV2 and TRBJ2-4, with unresolved D. With the DNA end fitting TRBJ2-7 better, the J assignment may be wrong. Germline V gene sequence: CDR1 SNHLY, CDR2 FYNNEI. The CDR3 totals 12 residues.

The chain's CDR3 is CASSSYRVPYEQYF. The CDR3 DNA reads as TGTGCCAGCAGCTCATACAGGGTTCCCTACGAGCAGTACTTC. The V and J genes are TRBV7-9 and TRBJ2-7; D possibly corresponds to TRBD1 (6 bases). Between the trimmed V and J ends, which lost 4 bases and 2 bases, there was a span of 12 bases. This CDR3 is 14 amino acids long. CDR1 SEHNR and CDR2 FQNEAQ come from the germline V gene (reference sequence). The entire variable domain, with the rest obtained from reference TRBV7-9 and TRBJ2-7, is as follows: DTGVSQNPRHKITKRGQNVTFRCDPISEHNRLYWYRQTLGQGPEFLTYFQNEAQLEKSRLLSDRFSAERPKGSFSTLEIQRTEQGDSAMYLCASSSYRVPYEQYFGPGTRLTVT.

Only one count was recorded for this clone. The J gene is TRBJ2-7, the V gene TRBV5-6; D possibly uses TRBD1 or TRBD2 (5 bases each). Trimming cost V 4 bases and J 2 bases, with 16 bases left between them. CDR1 SGHDT and CDR2 YYEEEE come from the germline V gene. This CDR3 region has 15 residues. The CDR3, as DNA: TGTGCCAGCAGCCTGGGGGACGTACAACCCTACGAGCAGTACTTC. This sequence encodes CASSLGDVQPYEQYF.

The chain uses TRBV5-6 and TRBJ1-5; 7 bases match TRBD1. Germline trimming cut 4 bases from V and 4 bases from J; bases unmatched to any gene: 8. This CDR3 comprises 15 residues. CDR1 and CDR2 (germline): SGHDT, YYEEEE. CDR3 loop: CASSKAGTANQPQHF. The CDR3 DNA follows: TGTGCCAGCAGCAAAGCCGGGACAGCGAATCAGCCCCAGCATTTT.

The chain carries TRBV29-1 and TRBJ2-5, with 7 bases identical to TRBD1. The CDR3 extends over 13 amino acids. Germline-derived CDR1 and CDR2 are SQVTM and ANQGSEA. The V gene end was trimmed by 3 bases and the J gene end by 4 bases; junction bases not matched to a gene: 5. CDR3 in DNA: TGCAGCGTTGATGACAGGGAGAGAGAGACCCAGTACTTC. It translates to CSVDDRERETQYF.

V is TRBV29-1 and J is TRBJ2-7, with D perhaps TRBD2 (6 bases). CDR1 SQVTM and CDR2 ANQGSEA come from the germline V gene. Trimming cost V 4 bases and J 1 base, with 14 bases left between them. CDR3 length: 14 residues. The CDR3 sequence is CSVGGLSGSYEQYF. CDR3 bases: TGCAGCGTTGGGGGACTTAGTGGATCCTACGAGCAGTACTTC.

Points on this clone: The same CDR3 can be traced to other DNA sequences in this sample. V and J are TRBV30 and TRBJ2-7; D ambiguous. Germline V CDR1 and CDR2: GTSNPN, SVGIG (reference sequence). Trimming cost V 0 bases and J 5 bases, with 8 bases left between them. The CDR3 loop spans 12 amino acids. The CDR3 protein is CAWSVSGNEQYF. The CDR3 DNA follows: TGTGCCTGGAGTGTTTCAGGTAACGAGCAGTACTTC. The complete variable domain, with remaining parts taken from reference TRBV30 and TRBJ2-7, reads SQTIHQWPATLVQPVGSPLSLECTVEGTSNPNLYWYRQAAGRGLQLLFYSVGIGQISSEVPQNLSASRPQDRQFILSSKKLLLSDSGFYLCAWSVSGNEQYFGPGTRLTVT.

This chain joins TRBV7-8 and TRBJ2-1; 8 bases are shared with TRBD2. This CDR3 region has 15 residues. Looked up from germline, CDR1 is SGHVS and CDR2 is FQNEAQ. V dropped 2 bases and J dropped 7; count of bases not matched to a gene: 7. Here the CDR3 reads CASSLSSGSSNEQFF. The CDR3 DNA reads TGTGCCAGCAGCTTATCCAGCGGGAGCTCAAATGAGCAGTTCTTC.

The rearrangement uses TRBV20-1 and TRBJ2-5; possibly TRBD1 or TRBD2 for D (5 bases each). The CDR3 covers 11 residues. Between the trimmed V and J ends, which lost 6 bases and 4 bases, there was a span of 9 bases. Germline V gives CDR1 DFQATT, CDR2 SNEGSKA (reference sequence). The CDR3 region is CSARDGETQYF. In DNA, the CDR3 is TGCAGTGCCAGGGACGGAGAGACCCAGTACTTC.